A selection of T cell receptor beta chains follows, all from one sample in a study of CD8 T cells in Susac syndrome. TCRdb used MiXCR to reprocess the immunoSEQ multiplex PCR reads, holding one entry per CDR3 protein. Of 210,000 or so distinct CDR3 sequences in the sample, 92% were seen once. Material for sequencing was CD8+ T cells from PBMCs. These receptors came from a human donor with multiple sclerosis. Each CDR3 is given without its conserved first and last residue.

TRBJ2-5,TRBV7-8,ASSYGQGRQETQY
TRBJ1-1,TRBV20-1,SAERGGEAF
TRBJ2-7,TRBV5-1,ASSLGQGTNEQY
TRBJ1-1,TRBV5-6,ASSLRGVSTEAF
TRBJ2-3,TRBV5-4,ASSHGRDTDTQY
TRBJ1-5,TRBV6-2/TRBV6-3,ASSSGQTDQPQH
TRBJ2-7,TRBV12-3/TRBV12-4,ASSYTLLASYEQY
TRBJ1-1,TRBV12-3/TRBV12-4,ASSPFAVPGSEAF
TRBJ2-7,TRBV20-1,SARLAGEYEQY
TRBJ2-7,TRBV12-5,ASGPEGSYEQY
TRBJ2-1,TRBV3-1,ASSQDRIEASGENGNEQF
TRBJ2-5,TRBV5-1,ASSTETQETQY
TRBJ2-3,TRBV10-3,AISDGMSGGASDTQY
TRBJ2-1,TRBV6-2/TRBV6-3,ASSVPGLNEQF
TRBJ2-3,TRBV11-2,ASSTSVDTQY
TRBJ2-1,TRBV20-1,SARDRSYNEQF
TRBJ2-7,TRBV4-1,ASSQDGVLPYEQY
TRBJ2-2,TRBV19,ASSPAPRPNTGVLF
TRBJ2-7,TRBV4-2,ASSPWGFGSYEQY
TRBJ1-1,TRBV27,ASSLPNSEAF
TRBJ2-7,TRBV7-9,ASSLSVNEQY
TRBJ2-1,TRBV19,ASSGATSGLSSYNEQF
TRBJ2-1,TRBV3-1,ASRPFFGGRAAGSEQF
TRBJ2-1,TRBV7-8,ASRSTSGSSYNEQF
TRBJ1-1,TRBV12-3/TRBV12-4,ASTLGAEAF
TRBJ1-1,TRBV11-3,ASSQRQGFDTEAF
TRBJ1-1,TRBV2,ASAAGSSEAF
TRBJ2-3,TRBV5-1,ASSFPPQAGANTDTQY
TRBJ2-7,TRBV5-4,ASSGGTGYEQY
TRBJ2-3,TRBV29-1,SVGGVGGVTDTQY
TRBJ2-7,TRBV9,ASSVEGTGDDEQY
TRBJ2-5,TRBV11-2,ASSLVMTTRETQY
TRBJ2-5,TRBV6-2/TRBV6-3,ASSQGQGYQETQY
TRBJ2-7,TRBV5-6,ASSLMTGLSYEQY
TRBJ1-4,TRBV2,ASSGVAGSISTNEKLF